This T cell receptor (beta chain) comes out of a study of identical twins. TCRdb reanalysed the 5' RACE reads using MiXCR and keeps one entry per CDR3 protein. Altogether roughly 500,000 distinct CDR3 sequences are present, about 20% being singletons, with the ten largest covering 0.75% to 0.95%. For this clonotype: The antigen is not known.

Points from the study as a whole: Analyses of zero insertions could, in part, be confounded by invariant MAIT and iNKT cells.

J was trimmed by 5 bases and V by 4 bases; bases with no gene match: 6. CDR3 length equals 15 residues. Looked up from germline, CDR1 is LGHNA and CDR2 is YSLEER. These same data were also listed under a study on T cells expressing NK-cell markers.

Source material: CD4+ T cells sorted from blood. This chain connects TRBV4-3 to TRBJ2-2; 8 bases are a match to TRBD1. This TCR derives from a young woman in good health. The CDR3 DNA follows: TGCGCCAGCAGCCGAGGACAGGGTAGGACCGGGGAGCTGTTTTTT. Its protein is CASSRGQGRTGELFF.